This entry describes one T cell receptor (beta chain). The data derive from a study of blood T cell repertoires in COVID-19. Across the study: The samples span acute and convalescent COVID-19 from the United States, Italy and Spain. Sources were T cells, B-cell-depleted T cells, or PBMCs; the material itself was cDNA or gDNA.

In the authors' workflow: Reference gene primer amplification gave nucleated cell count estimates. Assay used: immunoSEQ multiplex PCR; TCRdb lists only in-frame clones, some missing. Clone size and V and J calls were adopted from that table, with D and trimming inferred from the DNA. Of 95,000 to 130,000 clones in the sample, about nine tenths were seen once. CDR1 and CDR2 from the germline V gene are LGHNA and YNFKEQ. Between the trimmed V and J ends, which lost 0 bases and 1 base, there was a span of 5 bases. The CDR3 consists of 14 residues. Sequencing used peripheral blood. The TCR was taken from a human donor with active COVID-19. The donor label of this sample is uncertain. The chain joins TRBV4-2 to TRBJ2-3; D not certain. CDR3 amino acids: CASSQDSGTDTQYF. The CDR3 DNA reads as TGTGCCAGCAGCCAAGATTCAGGCACAGATACGCAGTATTTT.